This T cell receptor beta chain was captured by sequencing in a study of T-cell memory formation after mild COVID-19. At the level of the study: Largely donor-specific TCR clusters were found.

The V gene's germline CDR1 is SNHLY and CDR2 FYNNEI. Trimming removed 4 bases at V and 0 bases at J, with 10 bases between. This CDR3 has 15 residues. Whole-study results and caveats: Later expanders leaned CD4+, whereas day 15 to 85 contracting clones were balanced CD4/CD8.

Of note for this clonotype: What it recognizes is unknown.

Using constant-segment primers, 5'RACE produced TCR alpha and TCR beta cDNA libraries carrying sample barcodes and UMIs. MiXCR was run by TCRdb on the 5' RACE reads, yielding one entry per CDR3 protein. The table shows around 300,000 distinct CDR3 sequences, with roughly a fifth occurring only once. This TCR came from a man younger than 35 who had mild COVID-19 (a few samples of this study predate the infection). Cell type and time point are not known. The material sequenced was PBMCs or a T cell subset sorted from them (not recorded which). The chain is built from TRBV2 and TRBJ1-5, with a weak D call TRBD1 (5 bases). The CDR3 loop reads CASSANRLSNQPQHF. Written as DNA, the CDR3 is TGTGCCAGCAGTGCTAACAGGCTTAGCAATCAGCCCCAGCATTTT.